The 13 T cell receptor beta chains given below trace back to one sample, sequenced in a study of cytomegalovirus exposure and HLA in healthy donors. With 60 Vbeta and 13 Jbeta primers, the PCR was carried out. Some clones are missing from TCRdb's copy, which holds only in-frame ones; the method was immunoSEQ multiplex PCR. The table lists roughly 170,000 clones, about 82% of them singletons. Sequencing was performed on PBMCs. The receptors were sampled from a female donor in good health and CMV-seronegative.

The V gene is TRBV29-1, the J gene TRBJ1-1; TRBD1 matches at 7 bases. The CDR3 runs to 11 residues. Germline trimming cut 8 bases from V and 5 bases from J; bases unmatched to any gene: 5. Germline V gives CDR1 SQVTM, CDR2 ANQGSEA. The CDR3 loop reads CSFEGATEAFF. The CDR3 DNA is TGCAGCTTCGAGGGGGCGACTGAAGCTTTCTTT.

This clone was detected only a few times. The genes are TRBV11-2 and TRBJ1-1; 12 bases agree with TRBD1. The germline gives CDR1 SGHAT, CDR2 FQNNGV. With 5 bases clipped from V and 5 bases from J, the junction kept 9 bases outside the gene matches. This CDR3 contains 16 residues. The chain's CDR3 is CASSHIPGQGATEAFF. In DNA, the CDR3 is TGTGCCAGCAGCCACATCCCGGGACAGGGGGCAACTGAAGCTTTCTTT.

The chain has TRBV27 and TRBJ1-1; 7 nucleotides line up with TRBD1. The CDR3 is 16 amino acids. Germline V gene data show CDR1 as MNHEY and CDR2 as SMNVEV (reference sequence). With V trimmed by 5 bases and J by 0 bases, 9 bases remained unmatched. The CDR3 loop is CASSPQKGGLNTEAFF. The CDR3 DNA reads TGTGCCAGCAGTCCCCAAAAAGGGGGCCTGAACACTGAAGCTTTCTTT.

In this sample, this clone turned up a few times. The rearrangement joins TRBV5-6 to TRBJ2-2; D unclear. Trimming shortened V by 0 bases and J by 0 bases, and 9 bases separated the two germline ends. The CDR3 totals 16 residues. Germline V gives CDR1 SGHDT, CDR2 YYEEEE. For the CDR3, the DNA is TGTGCCAGCAGCTTGGCCCCCAGTCCGAACACCGGGGAGCTGTTTTTT. This gives the protein CASSLAPSPNTGELFF.

V gene TRBV7-2 combines with J gene TRBJ2-1; 9 positions agree with TRBD1. CDR3 length: 15 amino acids. Trimming took 4 bases from V and 3 from J; bases not matched to a gene: 4. Germline-derived CDR1 and CDR2 are SGHTA and FQGNSA. CDR3 region: CASSYPTGGYNEQFF. CDR3 DNA: TGTGCCAGCAGCTACCCGACAGGGGGCTACAATGAGCAGTTCTTC.

The J gene is TRBJ2-1, the V gene TRBV7-8; 9 bases agree with TRBD2. Germline trimming cut 1 base from V and 12 bases from J; bases unmatched to any gene: 19. This CDR3 comprises 18 residues. Germline V lookup: CDR1 SGHVS, CDR2 FQNEAQ. Here the CDR3 reads CASSLERVWASGMDRQFF. The DNA for the CDR3 is TGTGCCAGCAGCTTAGAAAGAGTTTGGGCTAGCGGGATGGATCGGCAGTTCTTC.

Details on this clone: The junction shows a germline mismatch at one end, possibly a read error. The chain combines TRBV11-2 with TRBJ2-6, with D possibly being TRBD1 (5 bases). Germline loops: CDR1 SGHAT, CDR2 FQNNGV. The CDR3 has 14 amino acids. CDR3 in DNA: TGTGCCAGCAGCAAGCCCTCTGGGGCCAACGGCCTGACTTTC. Translation: CASSKPSGANGLTF.

The genes are TRBV19 and TRBJ1-1; D is ambiguous. CDR3 length: 16 residues. V dropped 3 bases and J dropped 0 bases, with 14 bases sitting between them. Germline CDR1 and CDR2: LNHDA and SQIVND (reference sequence). The CDR3: CASSMSRHSMNTEAFF. Here the CDR3 DNA reads TGTGCCAGTAGTATGTCCCGACATTCCATGAACACTGAAGCTTTCTTT.

The gene calls are TRBV4-1 and TRBJ2-5; D is unresolved. Trimming left V 0 bases short and J 5 bases short, with 7 bases between. From germline, CDR1 is MGHRA and CDR2 YSYEKL. The CDR3 is 13 residues long. The CDR3 DNA sequence: TGCGCCAGCAGCCAAGAGAGATGGGAGACCCAGTACTTC. This gives the protein CASSQERWETQYF.

The CDR3 coding sequence is TGTGCCAGCAGTTCACAGGAAAGCTATGGCTACACCTTC. Translated, it gives CASSSQESYGYTF. The chain has TRBV28 and TRBJ1-2, with D maybe TRBD1 (5 bases). CDR1 is MDHEN and CDR2 is SYDVKM in the germline V gene. CDR3 length equals 13 residues. V lost 4 bases and J lost 4, with 10 bases in between.

The chain uses TRBV5-4 and TRBJ2-1; D perhaps matches TRBD1 (6 bases). Germline assignment: CDR1 SGHNT and CDR2 YYREEE (reference sequence). The CDR3 covers 15 residues. V shed 5 bases and J shed 6 bases, with 18 bases lying between them. The CDR3 region is CASRQGPGEINEQFF. The CDR3 region has the DNA TGTGCCAGCAGACAAGGACCAGGGGAGATCAATGAGCAGTTCTTC.

The chain employs TRBV6-5 and TRBJ2-7, with TRBD1 as a possible D gene (8 bases). Between the trimmed V and J ends, which lost 7 bases and 2 bases, there was a span of 18 bases. CDR1 and CDR2 (germline): MNHEY, SVGAGI. The CDR3 length is 15 residues. CDR3 region: CASTPGGQVAYEQYF. CDR3 DNA: TGTGCCAGCACCCCGGGGGGACAGGTTGCCTACGAGCAGTACTTC.

This rearrangement joins TRBV13 to TRBJ2-2; TRBD1 matches 7 bases. This CDR3 is 14 amino acids long. Germline loops: CDR1 PRHDT, CDR2 FYEKMQ (reference sequence). The ends lost 0 bases at V and 7 bases at J; junction bases unmatched: 2. CDR3 DNA: TGTGCCAGCAGCTTAGGACAGGGGTACGGGGAGCTGTTTTTT. Protein product: CASSLGQGYGELFF.